These 10 T cell receptor beta chains came from one sample sequenced in a study of T cell repertoires in cytomegalovirus infection. TCRdb redid the calling of the reads with MiXCR, one entry per CDR3 protein. The sample lists about 400,000 distinct CDR3 sequences, 15% to 20% seen once, with 8.7% in the top ten. What was sequenced was PBMCs. The receptors were sampled from a human donor in good health (CMV status not recorded). Some clones in this sample may be carry-over from other donors' samples.

The chain couples TRBV10-3 to TRBJ2-7; D gene unclear. The V end lost 2 bases, the J end lost 2 bases, and 13 bases lay between the germline ends. The CDR3 totals 15 residues. The germline V gene has CDR1 ENHRY and CDR2 SYGVKD. CDR3 nucleotides: TGTGCCATCAGTGAGCCCAGATTGAACGCCTACGAGCAGTACTTC. Translating it yields CAISEPRLNAYEQYF.

This chain connects TRBV2 to TRBJ2-1; weak D call: TRBD2 (5 bases). Germline CDR1 and CDR2: SNHLY and FYNNEI. Trimming shortened V by 6 bases and J by 1 base, and 10 bases separated the two germline ends. This CDR3 spans 14 amino acids. This CDR3 reads CASRGRRSYNEQFF. The CDR3 bases are TGTGCCAGCAGAGGCAGGAGGTCCTACAATGAGCAGTTCTTC.

This clonotype was observed at least ten times. V gene TRBV6-2 or TRBV6-3 combines with J gene TRBJ2-7; D is undetermined. Trimming shortened V by 6 bases and J by 6 bases, and 12 bases separated the two germline ends. Per the germline V gene, CDR1 is MNHEY and CDR2 is SVGEGT. This CDR3 is 12 amino acids long. The CDR3 loop reads CASSPMGREQYF. As DNA, the CDR3 is TGTGCCAGCAGCCCTATGGGTCGCGAGCAGTACTTC.

This clonotype was recorded a few times. This chain uses TRBV7-8 with TRBJ1-1; the D is unclear. The CDR3 covers 14 residues. V dropped 5 bases and J dropped 1 base, with 11 bases sitting between them. The germline V gene encodes CDR1 SGHVS and CDR2 FQNEAQ. CDR3 bases: TGTGCCAGCAGCCCATGGGCGGAGAACACTGAAGCTTTCTTT. It translates to CASSPWAENTEAFF.

This rearrangement joins TRBV7-8 to TRBJ2-3; 9 bases line up with TRBD2. J was trimmed by 2 bases and V by 2 bases; bases with no gene match: 8. There are 17 residues in the CDR3. Germline V gene data show CDR1 as SGHVS and CDR2 as FQNEAQ. The CDR3 DNA sequence: TGTGCCAGCAGCTTACTTCCAGCGGGGGGCAACACAGATACGCAGTATTTT. Protein sequence: CASSLLPAGGNTDTQYF.

Only a few counts were recorded for this clonotype. The chain couples TRBV20-1 to TRBJ2-5; D could derive from TRBD1 or TRBD2 (5 bases each). CDR1 is DFQATT, CDR2 SNEGSKA, per germline (reference sequence). Deletions cut 6 bases from V and 6 bases from J, with 20 bases between. This CDR3 contains 14 residues. The CDR3 is CSAPDRRDGQTQYF. CDR3 bases: TGCAGTGCGCCGGACCGACGGGACGGGCAGACCCAGTACTTC.

In its sample, this clonotype was seen many times. CDR3 residues: CASSFGLAGAWETQYF. The CDR3 region has the DNA TGTGCCAGCAGCTTCGGACTAGCGGGGGCTTGGGAGACCCAGTACTTC. V and J are TRBV7-8 and TRBJ2-5; 13 nucleotides match TRBD2. CDR3 length equals 16 residues. Germline lookup yields CDR1 SGHVS and CDR2 FQNEAQ. Trimming cost V 3 bases and J 5 bases; bases outside gene matches: 6.

The CDR3 DNA reads TGCAGTGCTTTAGGGGGGCCCGGCACAGATACGCAGTATTTT. Translated, it gives CSALGGPGTDTQYF. The rearrangement joins TRBV20-1 to TRBJ2-3; D could derive from TRBD1 or TRBD2 (6 bases each). CDR1 DFQATT and CDR2 SNEGSKA come from the germline V gene (reference sequence). Trimming removed 5 bases at V and 1 base at J, with 13 bases between. This CDR3 is 14 amino acids long.

V is TRBV7-9 and J is TRBJ2-1, with a tentative D call TRBD2 (6 bases). Looked up from germline, CDR1 is SEHNR and CDR2 is FQNEAQ (reference sequence). The CDR3 totals 13 residues. V was clipped by 2 bases and J by 6 bases, with 8 bases between them. In DNA, the CDR3 is TGTGCCAGCAGCTTACTTAGCGGCAATGAGCAGTTCTTC. Its translation: CASSLLSGNEQFF.

This clonotype was counted only a few times. This rearrangement joins TRBV20-1 to TRBJ2-2; TRBD1 agrees at 7 bases. V shed 5 bases and J 6 bases; nucleotides not matched to a gene: 9. CDR1 and CDR2 from the germline V gene are DFQATT and SNEGSKA (reference sequence). This CDR3 contains 14 residues. The CDR3 spells CSAHTGASAGELFF. CDR3 bases: TGCAGTGCTCATACAGGGGCGTCAGCCGGGGAGCTGTTTTTT.